The 18 T cell receptor beta chains in this list originate from one sample, sequenced in a study of metastatic and nonmetastatic thyroid tumors. Each patient went into thyroid surgery without having received any treatment. Using MiXCR, TCRdb re-called clones from the PCR reads. The repertoire consists of tens of thousands of clones, with roughly 13% occurring once and the leading ten covering about 10%. Sequencing was carried out using blood. Receptors were obtained from a female donor with papillary thyroid cancer or a benign thyroid nodule (not recorded which). Some clones in this sample may be carry-over from other donors' samples.

In its sample, this clone was seen a few times. The V call is TRBV7-3, the J call TRBJ2-2; D remains ambiguous. Germline CDR1 reads SGHTA; CDR2 reads FQGTGA. This CDR3 contains 13 residues. V was trimmed by 4 bases and J by 5 bases, leaving 8 bases between them. The CDR3 DNA reads as TGTGCCAGCAGCTCTTGGGTTACCGGGGAGCTGTTTTTT. Translation gives CASSSWVTGELFF.

In this sample, this clone turned up many times. A read error may be the cause here, since a much bigger clone is one base away. V gene TRBV20-1 combines with J gene TRBJ2-1; D may be TRBD2 (5 bases). In germline, CDR1 is DFQATT, CDR2 SNEGSKA (reference sequence). Trimming took off 3 bases at V and 3 bases at J, with 15 bases between the two ends. This CDR3 is 15 amino acids long. The CDR3 coding sequence is TGCAGTGCTAGCCTACTAGTGGGAGACTACAATGAGCAGTTCTTC. Its protein product is CSASLLVGDYNEQFF.

There are many counts of this clone. J is TRBJ1-4 and V is TRBV6-1; the D gene is possibly TRBD1 (5 bases). The V end lost 6 bases, the J end lost 7 bases, and 18 bases lay between the germline ends. The CDR3 spans 15 residues. Germline CDR1 reads MNHNS; CDR2 reads SASEGT. In DNA, the CDR3 is TGTGCCAGCAGCCCCAAGGGACGTGCTAGTGAAAAACTGTTTTTT. The encoded protein is CASSPKGRASEKLFF.

For this clone: A read error may be the cause here, since a much bigger clone is one base away. The same CDR3 also results from other DNA sequences found in this sample. CDR3 sequence (DNA): TGTGCCAGCTCACCATACGGTTCTGGAAACACCATATACTTT. Its translation is CASSPYGSGNTIYF. The chain joins TRBV18 to TRBJ1-3; D call uncertain. CDR1 and CDR2 from the germline V gene are KGHSH and LQKENI. CDR3 size: 14 residues.

This clone was seen many times. The chain uses TRBV6-2 or TRBV6-3 and TRBJ2-3, with unresolved D. V gave up 7 bases and J gave up 2 bases, with 7 bases separating them. This CDR3 has 12 amino acids. Looked up from germline, CDR1 is MNHEY and CDR2 is SVGEGT. CDR3 sequence reads: CASMAFTDTQYF. The CDR3 DNA reads as TGTGCCAGCATGGCCTTCACAGATACGCAGTATTTT.

This clone was seen ten or more times. This chain uses TRBV29-1 with TRBJ1-5; 12 bases align to TRBD1. The CDR3 runs to 15 residues. The germline V gene encodes CDR1 SQVTM and CDR2 ANQGSEA. V shed 6 bases and J 1 base; nucleotides not matched to a gene: 4. The CDR3 sequence: CSVGQGAGSNQPQHF. For the CDR3, the DNA is TGCAGCGTGGGACAGGGGGCCGGGAGCAATCAGCCCCAGCATTTT.

Turning to this clone: A much larger clone differs by one base, so this may be a read error. This sequence joins TRBV6-1 and TRBJ1-2; D is unresolved. V dropped 6 bases and J dropped 4 bases, with 15 bases sitting between them. CDR1 and CDR2 (germline): MNHNS, SASEGT. This CDR3 contains 14 residues. CDR3 region: CASSAWVLSYGYTF. CDR3 nucleotides: TGTGCCAGCAGCGCATGGGTATTGTCCTATGGCTACACCTTC.

In its sample, this clone was seen many times. This specimen includes other DNA sequences encoding the same CDR3. This rearrangement joins TRBV15 to TRBJ1-3, with TRBD1 matching 8 bases. V trimming: 3 bases; J trimming: 2 bases; junction bases outside the gene matches: 3. CDR3 length equals 15 residues. Germline CDR1 is LNHNV and CDR2 is YYDKDF (reference sequence). The CDR3 DNA sequence: TGTGCCACCAGCAGCGGACAGGGCGCTGGAAACACCATATATTTT. It is translated as CATSSGQGAGNTIYF.

In its sample, this clone was seen many times. The chain recombines TRBV11-2 with TRBJ1-1; 8 positions agree with TRBD1. The CDR3 totals 13 residues. V lost 4 bases, J lost 6 bases, and 4 bases stayed unmatched. Germline V CDR1 and CDR2: SGHAT, FQNNGV. The CDR3 DNA is TGTGCCAGCAGCTACGGACAGGGAGCTGAAGCTTTCTTT. This sequence encodes CASSYGQGAEAFF.

J is TRBJ2-2 and V is TRBV27; perhaps TRBD2 as D (6 bases). In germline, CDR1 is MNHEY, CDR2 SMNVEV (reference sequence). The CDR3 runs 16 residues. V was pared by 10 bases and J by 0 bases, with 18 bases between. The CDR3 coding sequence is TGTGCCATCAGGTGGTGGGGAGGAACGAACACCGGGGAGCTGTTTTTT. It specifies CAIRWWGGTNTGELFF.

This clone was detected ten times or more. J is TRBJ2-2 and V is TRBV19; TRBD2 might be the D (5 bases). The germline CDR1 and CDR2 sequences are LNHDA and SQIVND (reference sequence). Trimming left V 0 bases short and J 7 bases short, with 15 bases between. CDR3 length: 16 residues. For the CDR3, the DNA is TGTGCCAGTAGTATAGATCTTTCTCCGGGGTACGGGGAGCTGTTTTTT. It specifies CASSIDLSPGYGELFF.

This clone was seen at least ten times. The chain recombines TRBV30 with TRBJ2-1, with D perhaps TRBD1 or TRBD2 (5 bases each). Looked up from germline, CDR1 is GTSNPN and CDR2 is SVGIG (reference sequence). The CDR3 sequence is 14 residues long. Trimming removed 3 bases at V and 3 bases at J, with 12 bases between. The CDR3 coding sequence is TGTGCCTGGAGCACCGGGGCCGACTACAATGAGCAGTTCTTC. Its protein is CAWSTGADYNEQFF.

The chain recombines TRBV5-1 with TRBJ1-2, with D perhaps TRBD1 (6 bases). V gave up 3 bases and J gave up 6 bases, with 24 bases separating them. Germline V gives CDR1 SGHRS, CDR2 YFSETQ. This CDR3 spans 17 amino acids. The DNA for the CDR3 is TGCGCCAGCAGCTCCGAGACAGGCGAGGCCCCAGGTCATGGCTACACCTTC. It translates to CASSSETGEAPGHGYTF.

With respect to this clone: A much larger clonotype is one base distant, so this may be a read error. J is TRBJ2-7 and V is TRBV20-1, with D possibly TRBD1 on 6 matching bases. In germline, CDR1 is DFQATT, CDR2 SNEGSKA (reference sequence). This CDR3 contains 11 residues. CDR3 in amino acids: CSATPVQGLHF. CDR3 nucleotides: TGCAGTGCTACTCCGGTACAGGGTTTGCACTTC.

This clone was recorded a few times. The chain employs TRBV27 and TRBJ1-2; unclear D gene. The germline CDR1 and CDR2 sequences are MNHEY and SMNVEV (reference sequence). The CDR3 length is 13 residues. Trimming shortened V by 5 bases and J by 4 bases, and 11 bases separated the two germline ends. The CDR3 DNA is TGTGCCAGCAGTCCCAGGACCCCCTATGGCTACACCTTC. It codes for CASSPRTPYGYTF.

This clone appeared many times. This same CDR3 is encoded by further DNA sequences in the sample. The rearrangement links TRBV20-1 to TRBJ2-5; a weak D match, TRBD1 (6 bases). Germline V gene data show CDR1 as DFQATT and CDR2 as SNEGSKA (reference sequence). The CDR3 spans 13 residues. Trimming took 3 bases from V and 3 from J, leaving 11 bases between them. The CDR3 loop is CSASRTAKETQYF. For the CDR3, the DNA is TGCAGTGCTAGTAGGACAGCTAAAGAGACCCAGTACTTC.

This clone was seen ten or more times. The genes are TRBV20-1 and TRBJ2-2; D possibly corresponds to TRBD1 (6 bases). V lost 4 bases and J 8 bases, leaving 17 bases between the germline ends. Per germline, CDR1 DFQATT and CDR2 SNEGSKA (reference sequence). The CDR3 spans 14 residues. The CDR3 reads CSAKLGGSLGELFF. For the CDR3, the DNA is TGCAGTGCTAAGCTAGGGGGATCACTGGGGGAGCTGTTTTTT.

There are a few counts of this clone. CDR3 bases: TGTGCCAGCAACGAACAGAGATTTGGCTACACCTTC. As protein: CASNEQRFGYTF. The chain combines TRBV19 with TRBJ1-2; D ambiguous. Germline CDR1 LNHDA, CDR2 SQIVND (reference sequence). The length of the CDR3 is 12 residues. V gave up 9 bases and J gave up 7 bases, with 15 bases separating them.